These 18 T cell receptor beta chains share one sample of origin, sequenced in a study of blood T cell repertoires in COVID-19. Profiling relied on immunoSEQ multiplex PCR, and the TCRdb table lists in-frame clones only, not all of them. The sample lists approximately 160,000 clones, around 83% seen once, with 3.6% in the top ten. Sequencing input: PBMCs or T cells enriched from blood (not recorded which). The receptors come from a woman in her forties or fifties in a cohort exposed to, infected with or recovered from COVID-19 (not recorded which).

The genes are TRBV6-4 and TRBJ2-3, with TRBD2 matching over 8 bases. V trimming: 3 bases; J trimming: 4 bases; junction bases outside the gene matches: 9. From germline, CDR1 is MRHNA and CDR2 SNTAGT. The CDR3 covers 16 residues. CDR3 region: CASSESSGWGPDTQYF. DNA of the CDR3: TGTGCCAGCAGTGAGTCTAGCGGGTGGGGCCCAGATACGCAGTATTTT.

This sequence joins TRBV6-2 or TRBV6-3 and TRBJ2-5; maybe TRBD2 (6 bases). Germline V gene sequence: CDR1 MNHEY, CDR2 SVGEGT. The length of the CDR3 is 20 residues. Trimming pared 0 bases from V and 7 bases from J, leaving 30 bases between. Here the CDR3 DNA reads TGTGCCAGCAGTTACTCGAACCCTCCAGTAGGGCATCCACACGGGGGGACCCAGTACTTC. As protein: CASSYSNPPVGHPHGGTQYF.

The CDR3 DNA is TGTGCCAGCTCACCACTTCCTCGACAGACTAACTATGGCTACACCTTC. It yields the protein CASSPLPRQTNYGYTF. This rearrangement joins TRBV18 to TRBJ1-2; possible D gene TRBD1, 5 bases. V was shortened by 1 base and J by 0 bases, with 12 bases between the two germline ends. CDR1 is KGHSH, CDR2 LQKENI, per germline. The CDR3 has 16 residues.

In DNA, the CDR3 is TGCGCCAGCAGCCCGAGCGAGACAGAGAACACAGATACGCAGTATTTT. Translating it yields CASSPSETENTDTQYF. The rearrangement links TRBV4-1 to TRBJ2-3; TRBD1 might be the D (5 bases). The CDR3 is 16 amino acids. Looked up from germline, CDR1 is MGHRA and CDR2 is YSYEKL. Trimming pared 4 bases from V and 2 bases from J, leaving 16 bases between.

V and J are TRBV5-1 and TRBJ2-7, with D possibly TRBD1 on 6 matching bases. V was pared by 2 bases and J by 2 bases, with 8 bases between. CDR1 and CDR2 from the germline V gene are SGHRS and YFSETQ. The CDR3 spans 13 residues. CDR3 nucleotide sequence: TGCGCCAGCAGCTTCACAGGGCCCTACGAGCAGTACTTC. Translating it yields CASSFTGPYEQYF.

V is TRBV19 and J is TRBJ1-2; tentatively, D is TRBD1 (6 bases). Trimming left V 9 bases short and J 5 bases short, with 19 bases between. This CDR3 region has 14 residues. Germline-derived CDR1 and CDR2 are LNHDA and SQIVND (reference sequence). The CDR3 region has the DNA TGTGCCAGCGGAAAGCGGACAGAACAATATGGCTACACCTTC. Translated, it gives CASGKRTEQYGYTF.

V is TRBV14 and J is TRBJ1-2; tentatively, D is TRBD1 (5 bases). Trimming took off 4 bases at V and 5 bases at J, with 32 bases between the two ends. This CDR3 comprises 20 residues. CDR1 is SGHDN and CDR2 is FVKESK in the germline V gene. This chain's CDR3 is CASSPRPGQTLYPLLYGYTF. CDR3 DNA sequence: TGTGCCAGCAGCCCTCGGCCCGGACAAACCCTCTACCCGTTGCTGTATGGCTACACCTTC.

This clone occurred a few times. The rearrangement uses TRBV27 and TRBJ1-5; D gene ambiguous. The CDR3 is made up of 15 amino acids. Germline CDR1 is MNHEY and CDR2 is SMNVEV (reference sequence). V was pared by 10 bases and J by 2 bases, with 18 bases between. CDR3 amino acids: CATRAPQLGNQPQHF. The CDR3 nucleotides are TGTGCCACCCGCGCCCCCCAACTCGGCAATCAGCCCCAGCATTTT.

The J gene is TRBJ1-1, the V gene TRBV28; D not resolved. This CDR3 has 12 amino acids. The V gene's germline CDR1 is MDHEN and CDR2 SYDVKM. V gave up 5 bases and J gave up 5 bases, with 9 bases separating them. CDR3 in DNA: TGTGCCAGCAGTCTGGCTGGTACTGAAGCTTTCTTT. This gives the protein CASSLAGTEAFF.

This clone was recorded a few times. The chain combines TRBV2 with TRBJ2-2, with TRBD1 identical over 7 bases. CDR1 and CDR2 from the germline V gene are SNHLY and FYNNEI. J lost 0 bases, V lost 6 bases, and 7 bases had no gene match. The CDR3 is 16 residues long. CDR3 DNA sequence: TGTGCCAGCAGACCATCCGGGACAGCGAACACCGGGGAGCTGTTTTTT. It encodes CASRPSGTANTGELFF.

The chain has TRBV12-5 and TRBJ2-3; 7 nucleotides match TRBD2. With 3 bases clipped from V and 5 bases from J, the junction kept 8 bases outside the gene matches. This CDR3 is 15 amino acids long. Per the germline V gene, CDR1 is LGHNT and CDR2 is FRNRAP. CDR3 bases: TGTGCTAGTGGTTTCGGGCAGGGCGGGAGAGATACGCAGTATTTT. It translates to CASGFGQGGRDTQYF.

This chain connects TRBV5-1 to TRBJ1-1, with TRBD1 as a possible D gene (6 bases). The CDR3 spans 16 residues. CDR1 SGHRS and CDR2 YFSETQ come from the germline V gene. V gave up 2 bases and J gave up 2 bases, with 16 bases separating them. The CDR3 coding sequence is TGCGCCAGCAGCTTTACAGGGCTGGGACCAAACACTGAAGCTTTCTTT. This translates into CASSFTGLGPNTEAFF.

The chain recombines TRBV7-8 with TRBJ2-1, with D maybe TRBD2 (6 bases). V gave up 1 base and J gave up 3 bases, with 13 bases separating them. The CDR3 has 16 amino acids. Germline V lookup: CDR1 SGHVS, CDR2 FQNEAQ. The CDR3 coding sequence is TGTGCCAGCAGCTTAGAATACGGGAGCGGCTACAATGAGCAGTTCTTC. Translated: CASSLEYGSGYNEQFF.

V gene TRBV25-1 combines with J gene TRBJ1-3, with D hard to call. The V gene lost 8 bases and the J gene lost 1 base, with 12 bases spanning the gap. CDR3 size: 14 residues. From germline, CDR1 is MGHDK and CDR2 SYGVNS. CDR3 sequence: CASSRSGSGNTIYF. The CDR3 nucleotides read TGTGCCAGCTCAAGATCAGGTTCTGGAAACACCATATATTTT.

The table lists this clone with a count of one. The rearrangement links TRBV14 to TRBJ2-1; D not resolved. Trimming took 2 bases from V and 7 from J, leaving 9 bases between them. The germline gives CDR1 SGHDN, CDR2 FVKESK. The CDR3 totals 13 residues. The DNA of the CDR3 is TGTGCCAGCAGCCAAATAGAGAGGAATGAGCAGTTCTTC. It specifies CASSQIERNEQFF.

The chain is built from TRBV24-1 and TRBJ2-5; weak D call: TRBD2 (5 bases). CDR3 length: 15 amino acids. The germline V and J ends were trimmed by 1 base and 1 base, with 9 bases remaining between them. The V gene's germline CDR1 is KGHDR and CDR2 SFDVKD. The CDR3 nucleotides read TGTGCCACCAGTGATTTTCGAGGAGGCCAAGAGACCCAGTACTTC. Residues: CATSDFRGGQETQYF.

This chain links TRBV29-1 with TRBJ2-1, with TRBD2 matching over 7 bases. CDR3 length: 15 residues. Germline V lookup: CDR1 SQVTM, CDR2 ANQGSEA. The J segment lost 3 bases and the V segment lost 6 bases, leaving 11 bases of the junction unmatched. The CDR3 loop reads CSVQDWASGYNEQFF. CDR3 in DNA: TGCAGCGTGCAGGATTGGGCTAGCGGCTACAATGAGCAGTTCTTC.

V is TRBV2 and J is TRBJ2-2, with a possible D match to TRBD2 (6 bases). CDR1 is SNHLY, CDR2 FYNNEI, per germline. There are 17 residues in the CDR3. Trimming removed 7 bases at V and 5 bases at J, with 23 bases between. Here the CDR3 DNA reads TGTGCCAGCAACCCCAGGTCCGGGGGATTGAAAACCGGGGAGCTGTTTTTT. Its translation is CASNPRSGGLKTGELFF.